This T cell receptor beta chain was observed in a study of cytomegalovirus exposure and HLA in healthy donors. Findings and limits, study-wide: Productive status was seen about 90% or about 30% of the time for most TCR beta V segments in an earlier analysis.

Turning to this clone: What it binds is unknown.

PCR amplification relied on 60 Vbeta primers (plus 13 Jbeta primers). Here immunoSEQ multiplex PCR was the method, and the copy in TCRdb shows in-frame clones only, minus some. The table records about 150,000 clones, about 75% of them present only once. All donors participated as healthy donors of bone marrow. The germline V gene encodes CDR1 MDHEN and CDR2 SYDVKM. The V end was cut by 5 bases, the J end by 8 bases, with 15 bases between. The CDR3 loop spans 13 amino acids. The specimen was PBMCs. This rearrangement joins TRBV28 to TRBJ1-2, with D perhaps TRBD1 (6 bases). The clonotype originates from a man aged 25 to 40 in good health and CMV-seronegative. This CDR3 is CASSQGYGRGYTF. The CDR3 coding sequence is TGTGCCAGCAGTCAGGGGTATGGTCGAGGCTACACCTTC.